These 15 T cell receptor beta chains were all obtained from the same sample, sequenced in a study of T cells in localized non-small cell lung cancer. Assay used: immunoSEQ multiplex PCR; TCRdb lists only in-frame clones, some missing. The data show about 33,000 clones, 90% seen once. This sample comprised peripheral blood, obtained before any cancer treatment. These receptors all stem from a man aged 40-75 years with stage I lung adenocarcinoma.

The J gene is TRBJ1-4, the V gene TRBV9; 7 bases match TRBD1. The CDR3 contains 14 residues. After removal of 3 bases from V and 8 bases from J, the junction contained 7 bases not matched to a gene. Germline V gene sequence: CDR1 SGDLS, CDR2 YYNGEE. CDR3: CASSDGTASEKLFF. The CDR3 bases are TGTGCCAGCAGCGACGGGACAGCCTCCGAAAAACTGTTTTTT.

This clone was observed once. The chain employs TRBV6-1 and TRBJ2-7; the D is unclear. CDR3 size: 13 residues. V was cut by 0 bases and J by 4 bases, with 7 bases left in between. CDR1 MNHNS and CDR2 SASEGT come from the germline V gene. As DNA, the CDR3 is TGTGCCAGCAGTGAAGCCCCCGTGTACGAGCAGTACTTC. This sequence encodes CASSEAPVYEQYF.

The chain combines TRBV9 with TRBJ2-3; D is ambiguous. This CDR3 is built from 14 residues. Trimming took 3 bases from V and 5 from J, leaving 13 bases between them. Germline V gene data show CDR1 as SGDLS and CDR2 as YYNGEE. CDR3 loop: CASSGAGSGDTQYF. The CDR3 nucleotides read TGTGCCAGCAGCGGAGCCGGGTCCGGAGATACGCAGTATTTT.

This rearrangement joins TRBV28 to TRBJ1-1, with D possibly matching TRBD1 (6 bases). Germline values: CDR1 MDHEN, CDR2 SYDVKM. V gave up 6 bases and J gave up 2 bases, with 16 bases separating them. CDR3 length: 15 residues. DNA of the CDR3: TGTGCCAGCAGGACCGCGACAGGATTCAACACTGAAGCTTTCTTT. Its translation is CASRTATGFNTEAFF.

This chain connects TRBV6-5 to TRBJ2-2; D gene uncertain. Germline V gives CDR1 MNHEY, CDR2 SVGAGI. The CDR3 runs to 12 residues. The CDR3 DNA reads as TGTGACCCGAGGAGTCACACCGGGGAGCTGTTTTTT. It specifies CDPRSHTGELFF.

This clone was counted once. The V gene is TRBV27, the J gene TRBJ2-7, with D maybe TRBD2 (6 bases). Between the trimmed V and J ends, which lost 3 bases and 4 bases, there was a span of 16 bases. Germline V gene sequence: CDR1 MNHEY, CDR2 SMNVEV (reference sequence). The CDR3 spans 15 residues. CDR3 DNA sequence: TGTGCCAGCAGTTTCGCTGCGGGGAAGGGTTACGAGCAGTACTTC. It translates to CASSFAAGKGYEQYF.

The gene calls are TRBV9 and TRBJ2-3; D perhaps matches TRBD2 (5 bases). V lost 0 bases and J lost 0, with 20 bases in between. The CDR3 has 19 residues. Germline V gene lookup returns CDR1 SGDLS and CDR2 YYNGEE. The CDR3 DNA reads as TGTGCCAGCAGCGTAGAGGGTCACCTGGACTTGCCTAGCACAGATACGCAGTATTTT. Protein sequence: CASSVEGHLDLPSTDTQYF.

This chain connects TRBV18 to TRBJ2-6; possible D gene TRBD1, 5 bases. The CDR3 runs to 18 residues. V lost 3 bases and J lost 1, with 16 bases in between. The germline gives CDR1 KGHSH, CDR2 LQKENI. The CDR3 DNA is TGTGCCAGCTCACCCACAGCTGGACATCGTTCTGGGGCCAACGTCCTGACTTTC. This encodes CASSPTAGHRSGANVLTF.

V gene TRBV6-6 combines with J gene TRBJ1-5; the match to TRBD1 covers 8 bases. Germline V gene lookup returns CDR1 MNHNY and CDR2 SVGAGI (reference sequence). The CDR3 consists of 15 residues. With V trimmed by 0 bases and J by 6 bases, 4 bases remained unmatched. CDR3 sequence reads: CASSYSGQGGQPQHF. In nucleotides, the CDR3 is TGTGCCAGCAGTTACTCAGGACAGGGTGGTCAGCCCCAGCATTTT.

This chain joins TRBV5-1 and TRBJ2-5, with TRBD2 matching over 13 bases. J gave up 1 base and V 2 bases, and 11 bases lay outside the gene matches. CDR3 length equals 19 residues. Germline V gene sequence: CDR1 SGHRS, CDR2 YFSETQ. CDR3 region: CASSFPSTSGGDPQETQYF. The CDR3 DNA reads TGCGCCAGCAGCTTTCCTAGCACTAGCGGGGGGGACCCCCAAGAGACCCAGTACTTC. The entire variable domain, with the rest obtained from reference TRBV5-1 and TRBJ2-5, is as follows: KAGVTQTPRYLIKTRGQQVTLSCSPISGHRSVSWYQQTPGQGLQFLFEYFSETQRNKGNFPGRFSGRQFSNSRSEMNVSTLELGDSALYLCASSFPSTSGGDPQETQYFGPGTRLLVL.

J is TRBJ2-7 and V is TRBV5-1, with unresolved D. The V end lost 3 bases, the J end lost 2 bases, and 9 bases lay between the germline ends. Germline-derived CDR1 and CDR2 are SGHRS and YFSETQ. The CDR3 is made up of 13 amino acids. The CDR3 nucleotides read TGCGCCAGCAGCTCGGCGATTACCTACGAGCAGTACTTC. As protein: CASSSAITYEQYF. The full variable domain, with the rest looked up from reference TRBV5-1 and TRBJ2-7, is KAGVTQTPRYLIKTRGQQVTLSCSPISGHRSVSWYQQTPGQGLQFLFEYFSETQRNKGNFPGRFSGRQFSNSRSEMNVSTLELGDSALYLCASSSAITYEQYFGPGTRLTVT.

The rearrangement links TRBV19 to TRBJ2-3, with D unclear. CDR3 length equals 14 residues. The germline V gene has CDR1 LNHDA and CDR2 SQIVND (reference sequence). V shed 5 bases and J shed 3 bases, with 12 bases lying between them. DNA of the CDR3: TGTGCCAGTAGTTACTCGCCTGTGACAGATACGCAGTATTTT. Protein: CASSYSPVTDTQYF.

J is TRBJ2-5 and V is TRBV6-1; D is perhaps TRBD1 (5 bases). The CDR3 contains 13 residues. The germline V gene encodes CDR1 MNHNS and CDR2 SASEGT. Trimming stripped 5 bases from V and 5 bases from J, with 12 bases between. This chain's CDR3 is CASSRRAGETQYF. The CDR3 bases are TGTGCCAGCAGTCGTCGGGCAGGGGAGACCCAGTACTTC.

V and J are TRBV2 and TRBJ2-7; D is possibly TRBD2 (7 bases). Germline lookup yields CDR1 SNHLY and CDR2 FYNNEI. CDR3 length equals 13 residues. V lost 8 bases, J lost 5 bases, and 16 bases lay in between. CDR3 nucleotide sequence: TGTGCCAGCCGAGGGGGGGGGTTTAACGAGCAGTACTTC. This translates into CASRGGGFNEQYF. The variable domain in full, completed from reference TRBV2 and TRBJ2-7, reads EPEVTQTPSHQVTQMGQEVILRCVPISNHLYFYWYRQILGQKVEFLVSFYNNEISEKSEIFDDQFSVERPDGSNFTLKIRSTKLEDSAMYFCASRGGGFNEQYFGPGTRLTVT.

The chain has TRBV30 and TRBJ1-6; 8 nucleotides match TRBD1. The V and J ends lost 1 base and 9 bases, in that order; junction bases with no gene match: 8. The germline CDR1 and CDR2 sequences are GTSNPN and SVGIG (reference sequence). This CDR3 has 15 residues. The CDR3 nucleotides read TGTGCCTGGAGTGATACCGGGACAGGAGTTTCACCCCTCCACTTT. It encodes CAWSDTGTGVSPLHF.